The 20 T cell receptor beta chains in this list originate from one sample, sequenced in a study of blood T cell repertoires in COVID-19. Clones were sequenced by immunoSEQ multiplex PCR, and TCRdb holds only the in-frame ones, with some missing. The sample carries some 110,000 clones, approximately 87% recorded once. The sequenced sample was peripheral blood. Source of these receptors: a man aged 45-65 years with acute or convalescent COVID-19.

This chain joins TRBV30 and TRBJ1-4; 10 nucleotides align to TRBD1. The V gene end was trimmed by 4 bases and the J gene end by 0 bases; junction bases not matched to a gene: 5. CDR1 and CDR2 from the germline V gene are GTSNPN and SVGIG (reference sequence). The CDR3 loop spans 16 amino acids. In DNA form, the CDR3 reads TGTGCCTGGATGGGACAGGGGTTCACAACTAATGAAAAACTGTTTTTT. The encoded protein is CAWMGQGFTTNEKLFF.

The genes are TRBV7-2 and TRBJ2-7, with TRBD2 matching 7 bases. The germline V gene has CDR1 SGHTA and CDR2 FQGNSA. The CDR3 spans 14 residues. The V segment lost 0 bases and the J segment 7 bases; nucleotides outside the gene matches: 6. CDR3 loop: CASSLAHPAGEQYF. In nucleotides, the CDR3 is TGTGCCAGCAGCTTAGCGCACCCAGCGGGGGAGCAGTACTTC.

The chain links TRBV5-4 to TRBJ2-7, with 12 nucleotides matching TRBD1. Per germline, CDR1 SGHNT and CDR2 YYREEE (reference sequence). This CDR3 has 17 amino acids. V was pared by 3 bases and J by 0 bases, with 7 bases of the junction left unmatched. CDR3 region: CASSSGQGAGTSYEQYF. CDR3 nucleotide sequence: TGTGCCAGCAGCTCGGGACAGGGGGCTGGTACCTCCTACGAGCAGTACTTC.

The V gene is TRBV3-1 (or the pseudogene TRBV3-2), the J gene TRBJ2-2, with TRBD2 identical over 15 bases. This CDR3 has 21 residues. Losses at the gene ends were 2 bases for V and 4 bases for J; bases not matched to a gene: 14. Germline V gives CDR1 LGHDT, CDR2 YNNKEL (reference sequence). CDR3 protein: CASSQKGRTSGRAGGTGELFF. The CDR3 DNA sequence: TGTGCCAGCAGCCAAAAGGGCCGGACTAGCGGGAGGGCAGGTGGCACCGGGGAGCTGTTTTTT.

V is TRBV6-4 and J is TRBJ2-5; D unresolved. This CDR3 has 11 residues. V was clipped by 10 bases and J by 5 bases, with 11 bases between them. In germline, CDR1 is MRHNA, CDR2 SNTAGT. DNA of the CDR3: TGTGCCATTCCCTTCGGGGAGACCCAGTACTTC. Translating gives CAIPFGETQYF.

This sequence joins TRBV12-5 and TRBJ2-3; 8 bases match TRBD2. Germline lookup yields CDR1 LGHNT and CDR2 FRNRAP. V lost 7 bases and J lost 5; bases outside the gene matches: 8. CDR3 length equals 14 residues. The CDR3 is CASDVSGMGDTQYF. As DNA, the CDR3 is TGTGCTAGTGACGTTAGCGGGATGGGAGATACGCAGTATTTT.

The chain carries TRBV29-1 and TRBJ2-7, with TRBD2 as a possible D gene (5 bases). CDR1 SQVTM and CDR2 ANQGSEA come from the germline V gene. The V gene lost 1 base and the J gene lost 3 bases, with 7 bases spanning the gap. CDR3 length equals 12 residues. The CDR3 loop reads CSVEGERYEQYF. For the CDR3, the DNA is TGCAGCGTTGAAGGGGAGCGCTACGAGCAGTACTTC.

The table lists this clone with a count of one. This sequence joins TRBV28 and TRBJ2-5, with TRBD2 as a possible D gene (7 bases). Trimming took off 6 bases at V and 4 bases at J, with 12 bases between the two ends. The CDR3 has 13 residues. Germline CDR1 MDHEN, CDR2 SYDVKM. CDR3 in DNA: TGTGCCAGCAGCTGGGGGGGGCTAGAGACCCAGTACTTC. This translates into CASSWGGLETQYF. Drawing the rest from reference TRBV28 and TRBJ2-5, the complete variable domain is DVKVTQSSRYLVKRTGEKVFLECVQDMDHENMFWYRQDPGLGLRLIYFSYDVKMKEKGDIPEGYSVSREKKERFSLILESASTNQTSMYLCASSWGGLETQYFGPGTRLLVL.

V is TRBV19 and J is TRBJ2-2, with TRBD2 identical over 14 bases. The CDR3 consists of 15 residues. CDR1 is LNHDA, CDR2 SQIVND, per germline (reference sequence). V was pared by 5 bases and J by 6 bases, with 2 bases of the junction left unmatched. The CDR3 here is CASSVGLAGAGELFF. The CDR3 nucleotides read TGTGCCAGTAGTGTGGGACTAGCGGGAGCCGGGGAGCTGTTTTTT.

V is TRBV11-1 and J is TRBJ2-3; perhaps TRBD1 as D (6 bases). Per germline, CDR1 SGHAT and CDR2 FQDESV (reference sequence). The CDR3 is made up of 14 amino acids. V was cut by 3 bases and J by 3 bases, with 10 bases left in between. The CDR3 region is CASSLNRATDTQYF. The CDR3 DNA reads TGTGCCAGCAGCTTGAACAGGGCTACAGATACGCAGTATTTT.

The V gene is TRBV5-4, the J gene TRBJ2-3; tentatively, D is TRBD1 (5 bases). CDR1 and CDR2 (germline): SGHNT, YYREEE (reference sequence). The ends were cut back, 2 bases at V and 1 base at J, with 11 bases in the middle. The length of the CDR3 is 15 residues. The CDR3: CASSLVAGRTDTQYF. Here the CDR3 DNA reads TGTGCCAGCAGCTTAGTAGCAGGGCGCACAGATACGCAGTATTTT.

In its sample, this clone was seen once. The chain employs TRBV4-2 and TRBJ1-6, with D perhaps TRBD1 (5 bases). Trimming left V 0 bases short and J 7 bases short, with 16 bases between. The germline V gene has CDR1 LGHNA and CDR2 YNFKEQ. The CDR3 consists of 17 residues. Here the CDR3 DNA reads TGTGCCAGCAGCCAAGATGTGACGGGCCGGGGGAATTCACCCCTCCACTTT. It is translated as CASSQDVTGRGNSPLHF.

DNA for the CDR3: TGTGCCAGCAGCCTCCAGCCTAGATTAGGGCAGTACTTC. This translates into CASSLQPRLGQYF. This chain links TRBV7-9 with TRBJ2-7, with D unclear. This CDR3 is built from 13 residues. Germline V lookup: CDR1 SEHNR, CDR2 FQNEAQ (reference sequence). Trimming shortened V by 5 bases and J by 9 bases, and 17 bases separated the two germline ends.

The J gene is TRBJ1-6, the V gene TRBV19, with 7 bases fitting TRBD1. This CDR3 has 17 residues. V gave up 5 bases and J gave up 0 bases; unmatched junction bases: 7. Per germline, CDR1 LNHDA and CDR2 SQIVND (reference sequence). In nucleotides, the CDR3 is TGTGCCAGTAGTGCGGGACAGCCTAGCTCCTATAATTCACCCCTCCACTTT. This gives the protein CASSAGQPSSYNSPLHF.

CDR3 loop: CASSFGGDGEKLFF. The CDR3 DNA reads as TGTGCCAGCAGCTTTGGAGGGGATGGTGAAAAACTGTTTTTT. The chain joins TRBV7-9 to TRBJ1-4; tentative D call: TRBD1 (5 bases). Germline V gene sequence: CDR1 SEHNR, CDR2 FQNEAQ (reference sequence). Between the trimmed V and J ends, which lost 3 bases and 7 bases, there was a span of 12 bases. The CDR3 contains 14 residues.

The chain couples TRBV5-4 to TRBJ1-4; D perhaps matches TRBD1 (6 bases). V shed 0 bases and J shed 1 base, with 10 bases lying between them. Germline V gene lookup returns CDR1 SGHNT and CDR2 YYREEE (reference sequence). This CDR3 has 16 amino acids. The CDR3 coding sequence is TGTGCCAGCAGCTTGGGGGGGCCTGGAACTAATGAAAAACTGTTTTTT. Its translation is CASSLGGPGTNEKLFF. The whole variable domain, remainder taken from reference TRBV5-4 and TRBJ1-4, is ETGVTQSPTHLIKTRGQQVTLRCSSQSGHNTVSWYQQALGQGPQFIFQYYREEENGRGNFPPRFSGLQFPNYSSELNVNALELDDSALYLCASSLGGPGTNEKLFFGSGTQLSVL.

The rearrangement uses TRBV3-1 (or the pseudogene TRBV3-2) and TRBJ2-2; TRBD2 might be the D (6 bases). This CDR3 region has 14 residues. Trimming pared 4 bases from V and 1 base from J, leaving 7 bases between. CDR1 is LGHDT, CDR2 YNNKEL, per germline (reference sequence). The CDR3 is CASSLGGNTGELFF. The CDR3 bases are TGTGCCAGCAGCCTCGGGGGGAACACCGGGGAGCTGTTTTTT.

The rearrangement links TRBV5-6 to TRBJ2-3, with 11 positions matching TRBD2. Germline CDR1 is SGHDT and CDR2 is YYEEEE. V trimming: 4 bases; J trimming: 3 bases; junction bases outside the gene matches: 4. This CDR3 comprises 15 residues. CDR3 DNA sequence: TGTGCCAGCAGCGATAGCGGGAGGGCGACAGATACGCAGTATTTT. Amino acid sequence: CASSDSGRATDTQYF. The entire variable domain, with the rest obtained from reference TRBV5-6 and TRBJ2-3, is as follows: DAGVTQSPTHLIKTRGQQVTLRCSPKSGHDTVSWYQQALGQGPQFIFQYYEEEERQRGNFPDRFSGHQFPNYSSELNVNALLLGDSALYLCASSDSGRATDTQYFGPGTRLTVL.

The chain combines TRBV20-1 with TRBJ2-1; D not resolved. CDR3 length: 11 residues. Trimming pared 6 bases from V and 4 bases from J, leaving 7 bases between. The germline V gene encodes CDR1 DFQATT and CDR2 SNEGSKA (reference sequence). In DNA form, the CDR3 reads TGCAGTGCCCTAAGTTACAATGAGCAGTTCTTC. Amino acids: CSALSYNEQFF.

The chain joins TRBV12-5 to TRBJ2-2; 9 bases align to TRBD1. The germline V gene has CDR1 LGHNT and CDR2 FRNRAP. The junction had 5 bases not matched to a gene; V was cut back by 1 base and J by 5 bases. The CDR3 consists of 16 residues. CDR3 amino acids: CASGLGWTGETGELFF. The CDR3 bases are TGTGCTAGTGGTTTGGGCTGGACAGGGGAAACCGGGGAGCTGTTTTTT.